This TCR beta chain appears in the sequencing data of a study of shared clonotypes between healthy human individuals. The CDR3 is made up of 14 amino acids. Germline-derived CDR1 and CDR2 are SGHRS and YFSETQ. V gave up 7 bases and J gave up 2 bases, with 10 bases separating them. The table came from immunoSEQ multiplex PCR; TCRdb's copy has only in-frame clones and leaves some out. This table holds about 320,000 clones, roughly 84% found once. The material sequenced was memory CD8+ T cells sorted from blood. Documented subset: CD45RO+ cells pooled with CCR7-negative TemRA cells. The rearrangement uses TRBV5-1 and TRBJ2-6; D is perhaps TRBD2 (6 bases). The TCR was taken from a man younger than 35 in good health. The CDR3 reads CASGDFTGANVLTF. For the CDR3, the DNA is TGCGCCAGCGGGGACTTCACTGGGGCCAACGTCCTGACTTTC.